This T cell receptor (beta chain) was identified during a study of response to subunit inactivated influenza vaccine. Broader study findings: The authors suggested that every seasonal influenza vaccination recruits few new T cells.

Notes on this clonotype: What it recognizes is unknown.

Each CDR3 protein gets one entry after TCRdb re-called the RT-PCR reads with MiXCR. This table holds fewer than 700,000 distinct CDR3 sequences, 13% found once. Germline V lookup: CDR1 MGHRA, CDR2 YSYEKL. The CDR3 runs 18 residues. Trimming shortened V by 0 bases and J by 8 bases, and 23 bases separated the two germline ends. V gene TRBV4-1 combines with J gene TRBJ2-1, with D perhaps TRBD1 or TRBD2 (5 bases each). The sample in question was PBMCs from blood, obtained roughly 48 days after vaccination. The clonotype was recovered from a man aged 50 or older who received an inactivated influenza vaccine. The DNA for the CDR3 is TGCGCCAGCAGCCAAGATGAAGGGACGCCCTCCTTGTCCGATGAGCAGTTCTTC. Its translation is CASSQDEGTPSLSDEQFF.